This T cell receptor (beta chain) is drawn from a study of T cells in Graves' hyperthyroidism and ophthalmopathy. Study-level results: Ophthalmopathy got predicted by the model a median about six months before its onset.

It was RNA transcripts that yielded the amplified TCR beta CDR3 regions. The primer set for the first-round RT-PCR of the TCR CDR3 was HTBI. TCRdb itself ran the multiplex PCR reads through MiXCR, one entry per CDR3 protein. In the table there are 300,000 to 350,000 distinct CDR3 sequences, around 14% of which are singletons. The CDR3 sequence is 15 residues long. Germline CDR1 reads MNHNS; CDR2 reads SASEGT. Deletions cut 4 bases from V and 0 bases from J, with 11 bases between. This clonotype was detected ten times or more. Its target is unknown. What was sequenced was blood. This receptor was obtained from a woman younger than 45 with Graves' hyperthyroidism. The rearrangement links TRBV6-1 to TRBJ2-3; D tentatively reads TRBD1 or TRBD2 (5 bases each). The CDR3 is CASSAFRDSTDTQYF. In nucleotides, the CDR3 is TGTGCCAGCAGTGCCTTCCGGGACAGCACAGATACGCAGTATTTT.